This entry concerns a single TCR beta chain. The data are from a study of control samples from healthy donors and cancer patients. Germline V gives CDR1 LNHDA, CDR2 SQIVND (reference sequence). Trimming took 6 bases from V and 4 from J, leaving 12 bases between them. The CDR3 runs to 13 residues. Produced via immunoSEQ multiplex PCR; TCRdb's table is partial and in-frame only. Counted here are under 200,000 clones, roughly 93% occurring once; the ten biggest clones make up roughly 4.3%. The chain couples TRBV19 to TRBJ1-2; possibly TRBD1 for D (6 bases). Input material: blood. This receptor was obtained from a woman aged 60-75 years in good health. The CDR3 bases are TGTGCCAGTAGCCAACAGGGTAGCTATGGCTACACCTTC. Translated: CASSQQGSYGYTF.